The 17 T cell receptor beta chains listed next were all sequenced from one sample in a study of cytomegalovirus exposure and HLA in healthy donors. Primers: 60 Vbeta forward and 13 Jbeta reverse. Clones were read by immunoSEQ multiplex PCR, and TCRdb kept only the in-frame ones, dropping some. The sample carries about 110,000 clones, 65% to 90% recorded once. Sequenced input: PBMCs. These receptors were collected from a man aged 30 to 39 in good health and CMV-seropositive.

This chain links TRBV28 with TRBJ2-2; TRBD1 matches 8 bases. This CDR3 has 15 amino acids. Germline V gene data show CDR1 as MDHEN and CDR2 as SYDVKM. J gave up 9 bases and V 3 bases, and 9 bases lay outside the gene matches. The CDR3 DNA reads as TGTGCCAGCAGTTTGATAGGGACAGGTGCCCGGGAGCTGTTTTTT. It encodes CASSLIGTGARELFF.

In this sample, this clone turned up once. This sample also contains other DNA sequences that code for the same CDR3. CDR3 sequence: CAWSVQGNTEAFF. In nucleotides, the CDR3 is TGTGCCTGGAGTGTACAGGGGAACACTGAAGCTTTCTTT. The J gene is TRBJ1-1, the V gene TRBV30, with a possible D match to TRBD1 (6 bases). Germline assignment: CDR1 GTSNPN and CDR2 SVGIG (reference sequence). V lost 0 bases, J lost 1 base, and 6 bases lay in between. The CDR3 loop spans 13 amino acids.

V gene TRBV2 combines with J gene TRBJ1-1, with unresolved D. The CDR3 runs to 15 residues. The V end was cut by 2 bases, the J end by 9 bases, with 19 bases between. Per germline, CDR1 SNHLY and CDR2 FYNNEI. The CDR3 here is CASSETEIRKNKAFF. The CDR3 bases are TGTGCCAGCAGTGAAACAGAAATAAGAAAGAATAAAGCTTTCTTT.

The V gene is TRBV7-6, the J gene TRBJ1-1, with D hard to call. This CDR3 comprises 12 residues. CDR1 SGHVS and CDR2 FNYEAQ come from the germline V gene. V lost 1 base, J lost 7 bases, and 7 bases lay in between. In nucleotides, the CDR3 is TGTGCCAGCAGCTTAGGAGGGATTGAAGCTTTCTTT. Protein sequence: CASSLGGIEAFF.

The genes are TRBV11-2 and TRBJ2-1, with D maybe TRBD1 (5 bases). The germline CDR1 and CDR2 sequences are SGHAT and FQNNGV. Trimming removed 1 base at V and 0 bases at J, with 10 bases between. The CDR3 runs to 16 residues. CDR3 sequence: CASSLGSRDSYNEQFF. CDR3 bases: TGTGCCAGCAGCTTAGGATCCAGGGACTCCTACAATGAGCAGTTCTTC.

To note about this clone: Likely a read error: the CDR3 ends without its conserved phenylalanine or tryptophan. The rearrangement links TRBV11-2 to TRBJ1-1; D may be TRBD1 (6 bases). Trimming left V 5 bases short and J 0 bases short, with 13 bases between. The CDR3 spans 15 residues. Germline-derived CDR1 and CDR2 are SGHAT and FQNNGV. The CDR3 sequence is CASSLTGTMNTEAFL. CDR3 sequence (DNA): TGTGCCAGCAGCCTCACCGGGACAATGAACACTGAAGCTTTCCTT.

CDR3 coding DNA: TGTGCCAGCAGCCCGAAAGGGACTAGCGGGGGGGCCCTAGAGACCCAGTACTTC. It specifies CASSPKGTSGGALETQYF. The V call is TRBV7-9, the J call TRBJ2-5, with 16 bases identical to TRBD2. The ends lost 5 bases at V and 4 bases at J; junction bases unmatched: 10. Germline V gene lookup returns CDR1 SEHNR and CDR2 FQNEAQ (reference sequence). CDR3 length equals 18 residues.

V gene TRBV11-1 combines with J gene TRBJ1-1, with TRBD1 matching 9 bases. The J segment lost 0 bases and the V segment lost 2 bases, leaving 4 bases of the junction unmatched. From germline, CDR1 is SGHAT and CDR2 FQDESV (reference sequence). This CDR3 is built from 16 residues. Here the CDR3 DNA reads TGTGCCAGCAGCTTAACCGGACAGGGGATGAACACTGAAGCTTTCTTT. As protein: CASSLTGQGMNTEAFF.

V usage is TRBV25-1 and J usage is TRBJ2-5; no definite D call. Germline V gene sequence: CDR1 MGHDK, CDR2 SYGVNS. The CDR3 is 14 amino acids. Trimming left V 2 bases short and J 2 bases short, with 9 bases between. CDR3 in DNA: TGTGCCAGCAGTGAACTGTACCTACAAGAGACCCAGTACTTC. It specifies CASSELYLQETQYF.

The CDR3 is CASSRQAVPSMAGNTIYF. CDR3 DNA sequence: TGCGCCAGCAGCCGACAGGCGGTCCCCTCGATGGCTGGAAACACCATATATTTT. The chain joins TRBV4-1 to TRBJ1-3, with D possibly TRBD1 on 6 matching bases. This CDR3 contains 18 residues. V was pared by 4 bases and J by 2 bases, with 21 bases between. In germline, CDR1 is MGHRA, CDR2 YSYEKL.

The chain links TRBV19 to TRBJ2-1, with TRBD2 matching 11 bases. The trim removed 7 bases at V and 2 bases at J, leaving 4 bases unmatched. Germline V lookup: CDR1 LNHDA, CDR2 SQIVND (reference sequence). The CDR3 is made up of 15 amino acids. Written as DNA, the CDR3 is TGTGCCAGTACCTCACTAGCGGGGGCCTACAATGAGCAGTTCTTC. It yields the protein CASTSLAGAYNEQFF.

The rearrangement links TRBV5-4 to TRBJ2-7, with TRBD1 matching 9 bases. Germline values: CDR1 SGHNT, CDR2 YYREEE (reference sequence). The CDR3 consists of 15 residues. V shed 3 bases and J 5 bases; nucleotides not matched to a gene: 9. The CDR3 reads CASSSRDRASNEQYF. The CDR3 region has the DNA TGTGCCAGCAGCTCGCGGGACAGGGCCAGCAACGAGCAGTACTTC.

This clone has only a few counts. The J gene is TRBJ2-2, the V gene TRBV2; D unresolved. The CDR3 covers 13 residues. Trimming removed 6 bases from V and 4 bases from J, with 9 bases in between. Germline CDR1 is SNHLY and CDR2 is FYNNEI. The CDR3, as DNA: TGTGCCAGCAGCCTTGGCCCCACCGGGGAGCTGTTTTTT. It codes for CASSLGPTGELFF.

This clone was seen once. This chain uses TRBV29-1 with TRBJ2-1; no firm D call. V lost 3 bases, J lost 10 bases, and 10 bases lay in between. The CDR3 totals 11 residues. In germline, CDR1 is SQVTM, CDR2 ANQGSEA. The CDR3 DNA reads TGCAGCGTTGAGGAAGCGCCCGAGCAGTTCTTC. Its protein product is CSVEEAPEQFF.

The chain has TRBV10-3 and TRBJ2-5; 12 positions agree with TRBD2. Germline V CDR1 and CDR2: ENHRY, SYGVKD. The length of the CDR3 is 18 residues. The V segment lost 0 bases and the J segment 2 bases; nucleotides outside the gene matches: 7. The CDR3 is CAISESNVLAGGQETQYF. CDR3 sequence (DNA): TGTGCCATCAGTGAGTCGAATGTCCTAGCGGGGGGGCAAGAGACCCAGTACTTC.

The sample holds a few counts of this clone. This rearrangement joins TRBV6-7 to TRBJ1-4, with a possible D match to TRBD1 (5 bases). TRBV6-7 has ORF status, its function being uncertain. This CDR3 region has 16 residues. Trimming cost V 0 bases and J 8 bases, with 16 bases left between them. CDR3 in amino acids: CASSYSGGALGEKLFF. The CDR3 DNA sequence: TGTGCCAGCAGTTACTCAGGAGGGGCTCTGGGAGAAAAACTGTTTTTT.

The chain uses TRBV10-3 and TRBJ1-1; perhaps TRBD1 as D (5 bases). Germline assignment: CDR1 ENHRY and CDR2 SYGVKD. The CDR3 loop spans 13 amino acids. Trimming stripped 8 bases from V and 0 bases from J, with 10 bases between. Here the CDR3 DNA reads TGTGCCATCCGAGCAGGGTTGAACACTGAAGCTTTCTTT. Translated, it gives CAIRAGLNTEAFF.